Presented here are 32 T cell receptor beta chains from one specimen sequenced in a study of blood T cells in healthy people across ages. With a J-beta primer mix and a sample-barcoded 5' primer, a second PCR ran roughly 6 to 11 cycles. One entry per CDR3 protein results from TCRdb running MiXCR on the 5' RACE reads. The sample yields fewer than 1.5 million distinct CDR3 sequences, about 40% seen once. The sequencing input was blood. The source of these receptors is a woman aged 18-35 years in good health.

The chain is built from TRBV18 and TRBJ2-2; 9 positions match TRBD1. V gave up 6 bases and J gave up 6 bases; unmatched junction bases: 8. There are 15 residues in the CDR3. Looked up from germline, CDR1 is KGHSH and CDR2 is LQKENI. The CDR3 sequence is CASSAGTGLPGELFF. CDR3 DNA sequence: TGTGCCAGCTCGGCCGGGACAGGGCTCCCCGGGGAGCTGTTTTTT.

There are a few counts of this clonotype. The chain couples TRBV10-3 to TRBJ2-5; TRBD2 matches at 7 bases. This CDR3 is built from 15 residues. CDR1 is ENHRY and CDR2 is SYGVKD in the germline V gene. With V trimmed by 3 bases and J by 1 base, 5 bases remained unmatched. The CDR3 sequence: CAISEGGRLQETQYF. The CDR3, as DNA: TGTGCCATCAGTGAAGGCGGGAGACTCCAAGAGACCCAGTACTTC.

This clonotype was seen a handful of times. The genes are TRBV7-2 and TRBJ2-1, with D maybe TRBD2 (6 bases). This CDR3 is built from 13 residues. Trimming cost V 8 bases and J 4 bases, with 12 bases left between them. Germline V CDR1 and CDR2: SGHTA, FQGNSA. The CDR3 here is CASGTPLYNEQFF. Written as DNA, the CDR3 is TGTGCCAGCGGGACTCCACTTTACAATGAGCAGTTCTTC.

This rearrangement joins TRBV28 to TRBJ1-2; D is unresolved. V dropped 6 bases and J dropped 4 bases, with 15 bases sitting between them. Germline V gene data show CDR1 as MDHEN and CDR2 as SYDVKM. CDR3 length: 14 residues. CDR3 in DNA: TGTGCCAGCAGCTTAGAGGCAGCGTTCTATGGCTACACCTTC. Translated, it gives CASSLEAAFYGYTF.

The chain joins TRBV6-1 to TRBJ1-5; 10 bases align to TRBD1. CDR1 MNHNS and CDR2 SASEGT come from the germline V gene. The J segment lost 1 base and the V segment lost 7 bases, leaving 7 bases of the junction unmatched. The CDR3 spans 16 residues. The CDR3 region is CASMTGGEWSNQPQHF. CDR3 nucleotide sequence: TGTGCCAGCATGACAGGGGGCGAGTGGAGCAATCAGCCCCAGCATTTT.

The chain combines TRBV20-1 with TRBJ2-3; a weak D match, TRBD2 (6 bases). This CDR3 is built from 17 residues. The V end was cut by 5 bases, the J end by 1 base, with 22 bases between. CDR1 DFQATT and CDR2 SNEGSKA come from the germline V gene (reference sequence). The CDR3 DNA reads TGCAGTGCTCCCGGGTCCCAGGCGGGGCCTCGCACAGATACGCAGTATTTT. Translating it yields CSAPGSQAGPRTDTQYF.

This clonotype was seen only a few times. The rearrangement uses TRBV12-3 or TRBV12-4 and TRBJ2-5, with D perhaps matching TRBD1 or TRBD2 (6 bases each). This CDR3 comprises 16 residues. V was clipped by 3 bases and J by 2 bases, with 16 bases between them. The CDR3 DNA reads TGTGCCAGCAGTTTCTGGGTAGGGGGGAATCAAGAGACCCAGTACTTC. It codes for CASSFWVGGNQETQYF.

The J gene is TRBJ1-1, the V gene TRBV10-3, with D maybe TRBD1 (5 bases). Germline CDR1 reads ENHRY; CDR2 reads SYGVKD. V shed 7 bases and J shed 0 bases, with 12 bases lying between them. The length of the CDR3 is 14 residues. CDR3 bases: TGTGCCATCACCGGGACGGTAATGAACACTGAAGCTTTCTTT. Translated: CAITGTVMNTEAFF.

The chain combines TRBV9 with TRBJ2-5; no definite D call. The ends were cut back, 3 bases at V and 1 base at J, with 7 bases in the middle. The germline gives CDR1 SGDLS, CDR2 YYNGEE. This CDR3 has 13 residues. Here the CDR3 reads CASSGTPQETQYF. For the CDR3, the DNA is TGTGCCAGCAGCGGCACACCCCAAGAGACCCAGTACTTC.

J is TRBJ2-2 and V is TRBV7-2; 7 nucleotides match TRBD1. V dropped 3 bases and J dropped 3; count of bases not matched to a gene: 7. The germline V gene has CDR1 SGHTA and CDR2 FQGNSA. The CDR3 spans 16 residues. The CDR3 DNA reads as TGTGCCAGCAGCTTTAACAGGGGTTGGGACACCGGGGAGCTGTTTTTT. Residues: CASSFNRGWDTGELFF.

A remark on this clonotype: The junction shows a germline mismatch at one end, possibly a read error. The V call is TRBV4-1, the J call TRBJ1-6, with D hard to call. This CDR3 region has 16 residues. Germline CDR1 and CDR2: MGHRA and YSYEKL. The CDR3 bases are TGCGCCAACAGCCAAGTCATGAGAGGCTATAATTCACCCCTCCACTTT. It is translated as CANSQVMRGYNSPLHF.

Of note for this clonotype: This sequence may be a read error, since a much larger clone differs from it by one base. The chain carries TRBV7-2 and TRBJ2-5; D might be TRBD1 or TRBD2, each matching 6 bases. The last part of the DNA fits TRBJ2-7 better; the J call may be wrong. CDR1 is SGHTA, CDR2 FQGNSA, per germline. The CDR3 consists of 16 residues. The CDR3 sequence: CASSQRTGASSDEQYF. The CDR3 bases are TGTGCCAGCAGCCAGAGGACGGGGGCAAGCTCCGACGAGCAGTACTTC.

This chain's CDR3 is CASSHTTDIPGPKWSEQYF. The CDR3 region has the DNA TGTGCCAGCAGCCACACGACCGACATTCCCGGGCCTAAATGGTCCGAGCAGTACTTC. The chain uses TRBV2 and TRBJ2-4; unclear D gene. The assigned J gene may be wrong: the sequence end matches TRBJ2-7 better. CDR1 is SNHLY and CDR2 is FYNNEI in the germline V gene. The CDR3 is 19 amino acids.

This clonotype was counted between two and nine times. CDR3 protein: CASSYQGEDTEAFF. The CDR3 DNA sequence: TGTGCCAGCAGCTACCAGGGGGAGGACACTGAAGCTTTCTTT. The chain recombines TRBV11-2 with TRBJ1-1, with 7 bases identical to TRBD1. From germline, CDR1 is SGHAT and CDR2 FQNNGV. The ends lost 4 bases at V and 3 bases at J; junction bases unmatched: 5. The CDR3 loop spans 14 amino acids.

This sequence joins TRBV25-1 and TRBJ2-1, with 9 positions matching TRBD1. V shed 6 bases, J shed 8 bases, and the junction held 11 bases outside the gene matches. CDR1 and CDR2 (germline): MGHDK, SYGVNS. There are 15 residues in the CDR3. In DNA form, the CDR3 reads TGTGCCAGCAGCGCAGCGGACAGGGGCGTGCATGAGCAGTTCTTC. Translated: CASSAADRGVHEQFF.

In nucleotides, the CDR3 is TGTGCCTCCGCTTCTGCGGGAGGGAGGGTCGATGAGCAGTTCTTC. Its protein is CASASAGGRVDEQFF. The chain recombines TRBV11-2 with TRBJ2-1; TRBD2 matches 9 bases. With 11 bases clipped from V and 8 bases from J, the junction kept 16 bases outside the gene matches. CDR1 and CDR2 from the germline V gene are SGHAT and FQNNGV. This CDR3 spans 15 amino acids.

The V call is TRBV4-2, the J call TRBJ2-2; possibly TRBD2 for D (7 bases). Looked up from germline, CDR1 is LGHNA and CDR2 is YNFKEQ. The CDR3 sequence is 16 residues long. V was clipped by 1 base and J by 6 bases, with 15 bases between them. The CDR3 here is CASSQAGGAMSGELFF. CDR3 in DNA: TGTGCCAGCAGCCAAGCGGGGGGCGCAATGTCCGGGGAGCTGTTTTTT.

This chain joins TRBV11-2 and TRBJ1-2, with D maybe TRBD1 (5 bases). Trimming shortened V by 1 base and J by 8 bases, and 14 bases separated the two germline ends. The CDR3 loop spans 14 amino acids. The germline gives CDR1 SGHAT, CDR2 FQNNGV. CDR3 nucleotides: TGTGCCAGCAGCTTAGCCCCGACAGTTTTCGGCTACACCTTC. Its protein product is CASSLAPTVFGYTF.

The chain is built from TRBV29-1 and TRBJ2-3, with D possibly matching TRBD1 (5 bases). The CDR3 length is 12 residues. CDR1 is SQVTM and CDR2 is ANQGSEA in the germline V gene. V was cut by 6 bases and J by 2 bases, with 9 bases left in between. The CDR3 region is CSVQGATDTQYF. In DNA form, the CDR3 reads TGCAGCGTCCAGGGCGCCACAGATACGCAGTATTTT.

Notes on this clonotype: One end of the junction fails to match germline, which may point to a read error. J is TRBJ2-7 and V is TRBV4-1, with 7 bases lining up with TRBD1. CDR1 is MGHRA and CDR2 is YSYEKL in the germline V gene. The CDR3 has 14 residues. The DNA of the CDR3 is TGCACCAGCAGAGAGGGGACAGCCTCCTACGAGCAGTACTTC. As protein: CTSREGTASYEQYF.

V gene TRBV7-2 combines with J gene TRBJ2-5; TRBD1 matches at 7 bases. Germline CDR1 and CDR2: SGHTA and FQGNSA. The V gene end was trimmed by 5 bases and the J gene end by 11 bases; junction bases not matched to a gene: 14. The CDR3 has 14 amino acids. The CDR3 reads CASSTYLQGNEQYF. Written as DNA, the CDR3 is TGTGCCAGCAGCACTTACCTACAGGGGAATGAGCAGTACTTC.

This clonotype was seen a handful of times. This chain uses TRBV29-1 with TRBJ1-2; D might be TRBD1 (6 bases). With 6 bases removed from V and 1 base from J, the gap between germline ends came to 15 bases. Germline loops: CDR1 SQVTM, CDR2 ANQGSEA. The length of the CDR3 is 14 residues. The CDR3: CSVSKGGLNYGYTF. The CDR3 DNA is TGCAGCGTATCTAAGGGGGGACTTAACTATGGCTACACCTTC. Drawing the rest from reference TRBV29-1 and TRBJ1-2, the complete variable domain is SAVISQKPSRDICQRGTSLTIQCQVDSQVTMMFWYRQQPGQSLTLIATANQGSEATYESGFVIDKFPISRPNLTFSTLTVSNMSPEDSSIYLCSVSKGGLNYGYTFGSGTRLTVV.

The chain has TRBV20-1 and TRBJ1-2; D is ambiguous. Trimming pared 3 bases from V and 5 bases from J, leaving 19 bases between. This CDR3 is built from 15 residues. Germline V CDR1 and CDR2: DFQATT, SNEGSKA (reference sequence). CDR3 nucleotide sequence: TGCAGTGCTAGCCCCCCCGACAAGACGGGGTATGGCTACACCTTC. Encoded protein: CSASPPDKTGYGYTF.

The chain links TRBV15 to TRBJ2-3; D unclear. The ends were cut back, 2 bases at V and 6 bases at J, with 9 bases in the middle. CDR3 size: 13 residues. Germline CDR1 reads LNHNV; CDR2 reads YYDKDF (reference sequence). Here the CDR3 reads CATSRPSTDTQYF. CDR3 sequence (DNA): TGTGCCACCAGCAGACCTTCTACCGATACGCAGTATTTT.

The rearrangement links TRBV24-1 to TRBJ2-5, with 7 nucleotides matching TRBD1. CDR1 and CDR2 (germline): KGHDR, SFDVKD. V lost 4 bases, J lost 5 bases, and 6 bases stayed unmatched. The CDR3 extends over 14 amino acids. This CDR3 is CATSDPGRGETQYF. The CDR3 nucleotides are TGTGCCACCAGTGACCCTGGCAGGGGGGAGACCCAGTACTTC.

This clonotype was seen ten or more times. The CDR3 DNA is TGCAGCGTTGCCCTGACAGGCCTCTACGAGCAGTACTTC. Protein sequence: CSVALTGLYEQYF. The V call is TRBV29-1, the J call TRBJ2-7; TRBD1 might be the D (6 bases). CDR3 length equals 13 residues. The ends were cut back, 4 bases at V and 3 bases at J, with 13 bases in the middle. CDR1 is SQVTM, CDR2 ANQGSEA, per germline.

CDR3 in DNA: TGTGCCAGCTCAATCGCGGGGTCCTCCTACGAGCAGTACTTC. This sequence encodes CASSIAGSSYEQYF. This chain joins TRBV18 and TRBJ2-7; D is possibly TRBD2 (6 bases). The CDR3 has 14 residues. In germline, CDR1 is KGHSH, CDR2 LQKENI. Trimming took 5 bases from V and 0 from J, leaving 11 bases between them.

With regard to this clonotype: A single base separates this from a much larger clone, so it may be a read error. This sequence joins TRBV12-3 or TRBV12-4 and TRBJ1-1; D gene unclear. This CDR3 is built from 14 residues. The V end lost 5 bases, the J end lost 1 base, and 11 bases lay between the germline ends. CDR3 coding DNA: TGTGCCAGCAGTGCGGCCGAATCGAACACTGAAGCTTTCTTT. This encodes CASSAAESNTEAFF.

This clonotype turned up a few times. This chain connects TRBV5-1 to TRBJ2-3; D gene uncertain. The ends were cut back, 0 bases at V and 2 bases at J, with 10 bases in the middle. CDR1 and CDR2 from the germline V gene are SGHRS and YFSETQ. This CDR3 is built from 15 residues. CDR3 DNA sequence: TGCGCCAGCAGCTTGGGGTCAGGACCCACAGATACGCAGTATTTT. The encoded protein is CASSLGSGPTDTQYF.

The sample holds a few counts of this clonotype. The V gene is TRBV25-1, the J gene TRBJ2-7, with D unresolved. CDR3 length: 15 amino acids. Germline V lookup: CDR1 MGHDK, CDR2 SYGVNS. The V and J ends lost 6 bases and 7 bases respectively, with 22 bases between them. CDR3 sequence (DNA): TGTGCCAGCAGGGACGAGAACCATAGATACAATGAGCAGTACTTC. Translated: CASRDENHRYNEQYF.

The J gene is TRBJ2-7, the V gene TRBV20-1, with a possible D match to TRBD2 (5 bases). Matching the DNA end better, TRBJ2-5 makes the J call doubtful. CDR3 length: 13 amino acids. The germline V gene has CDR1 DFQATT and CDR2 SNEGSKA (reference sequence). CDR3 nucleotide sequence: TGCAGTGCTAGAGGAGGCCCCCGGGGGACCCAGTACTTC. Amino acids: CSARGGPRGTQYF.

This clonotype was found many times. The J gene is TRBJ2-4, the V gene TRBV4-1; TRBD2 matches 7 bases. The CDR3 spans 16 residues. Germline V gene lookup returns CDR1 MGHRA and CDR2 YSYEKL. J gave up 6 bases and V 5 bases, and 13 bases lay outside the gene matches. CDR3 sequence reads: CASSSLAESASNIQYF. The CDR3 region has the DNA TGCGCCAGCAGCTCCCTAGCGGAGTCCGCCTCAAACATTCAGTACTTC.